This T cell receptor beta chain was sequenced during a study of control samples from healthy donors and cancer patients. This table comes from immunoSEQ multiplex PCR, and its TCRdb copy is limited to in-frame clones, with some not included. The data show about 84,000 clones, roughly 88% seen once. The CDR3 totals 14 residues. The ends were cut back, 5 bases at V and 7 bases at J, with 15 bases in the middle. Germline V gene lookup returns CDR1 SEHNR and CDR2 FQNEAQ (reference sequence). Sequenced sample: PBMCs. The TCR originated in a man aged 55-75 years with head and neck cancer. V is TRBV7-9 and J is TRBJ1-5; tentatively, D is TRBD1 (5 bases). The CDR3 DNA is TGTGCCAGCAGCGGGGGGACCGGAGGGCAGCCCCAGCATTTT. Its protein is CASSGGTGGQPQHF. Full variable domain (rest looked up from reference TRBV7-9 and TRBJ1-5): DTGVSQNPRHKITKRGQNVTFRCDPISEHNRLYWYRQTLGQGPEFLTYFQNEAQLEKSRLLSDRFSAERPKGSFSTLEIQRTEQGDSAMYLCASSGGTGGQPQHFGDGTRLSIL.